This T cell receptor beta chain appears in the sequencing data of a study of shared T cell receptors in the human thymus. With 4 bases clipped from V and 4 bases from J, the junction kept 5 bases outside the gene matches. This CDR3 comprises 15 residues. The germline gives CDR1 LGHNA, CDR2 YSLEER. Produced via immunoSEQ multiplex PCR; TCRdb's table is partial and in-frame only. The sample comprises over 650,000 clones, around 87% of which are singletons, and about 0.0094% rests with the top ten. This sample also belongs to another study, concerning human thymus T cells. As that report states: The donors were infants in Finland with congenital heart defects, otherwise immunologically healthy. The thymus was resected at corrective cardiac surgery. Blood and thymic repertoires both appeared biased in V and J gene usage. Related studies found that unrelated individuals share highly overlapping thymic repertoires.

The chain uses TRBV4-3 and TRBJ1-1; 11 bases match TRBD1. Sequencing input: thymocytes. This TCR was recovered from a boy younger than two with a congenital heart defect. The CDR3 region is CASSPRTGGFTEAFF. The CDR3 region has the DNA TGCGCCAGCAGCCCCCGGACAGGGGGCTTCACTGAAGCTTTCTTT.